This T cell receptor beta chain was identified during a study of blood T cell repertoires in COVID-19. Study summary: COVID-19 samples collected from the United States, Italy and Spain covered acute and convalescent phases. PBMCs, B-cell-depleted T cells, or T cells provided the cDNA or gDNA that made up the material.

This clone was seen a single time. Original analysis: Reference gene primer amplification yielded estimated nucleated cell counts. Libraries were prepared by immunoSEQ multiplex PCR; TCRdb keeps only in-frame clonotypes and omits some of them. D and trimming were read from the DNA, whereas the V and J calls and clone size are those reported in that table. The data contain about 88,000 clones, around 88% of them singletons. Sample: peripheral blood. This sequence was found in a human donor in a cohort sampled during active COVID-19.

CDR3 coding DNA: TGTGCCAGCAGTGCTTCGACAGGGCGAGAGACCCAGTACTTC. It translates to CASSASTGRETQYF. The chain employs TRBV2 and TRBJ2-5, with TRBD1 matching 7 bases. CDR3 length: 14 residues. Germline trimming cut 4 bases from V and 4 bases from J; bases unmatched to any gene: 6. Germline V gene data show CDR1 as SNHLY and CDR2 as FYNNEI.